What follows is one TCR beta chain and its context. This sample is part of a study of technical replicates of blood from a handful of donors. The J segment lost 4 bases and the V segment lost 4 bases, leaving 12 bases of the junction unmatched. The CDR3 loop spans 15 amino acids. Germline CDR1 and CDR2: GTSNPN and SVGIG (reference sequence). Assay: immunoSEQ multiplex PCR; the TCRdb copy retains only in-frame clones and omits some. The profile shows approximately 97,000 clones, approximately 96% of them singletons. The chain has TRBV30 and TRBJ1-2; 7 bases match TRBD1. Specimen: T cells isolated from PBMCs. The TCR originated in a human donor in good health. Here the CDR3 DNA reads TGTGCCTGGACCCCTTCCCCGGACAGGAGCTATGGCTACACCTTC. As protein: CAWTPSPDRSYGYTF.